Within the sample, the clone carrying this TCR beta chain is hyperexpanded (1% or more). Multiplex PCR with BIOMED2 TRB-A/B primer pools amplified TRB rearrangements. A single record per CDR3 protein comes from TCRdb applying MiXCR to the multiplex PCR reads. The sample lists approximately 920 distinct CDR3 sequences, 21% occurring once. The V end was cut by 4 bases, the J end by 8 bases, with 11 bases between. This CDR3 is 13 amino acids long. Per germline, CDR1 MNHEY and CDR2 SMNVEV (reference sequence). These data belong to a study of T and B cells in COVID-19 patients. Overall study context: Active-infection patients were older, median roughly 70 years, than recovered patients, median around 35 years.

Blood genomic DNA input for TRB amplification was roughly 250-550 ng. The sequencing sample was made of blood. The sequence was obtained from a human donor with active COVID-19. This chain joins TRBV27 and TRBJ2-2; D may be TRBD1 (5 bases). The CDR3 DNA reads TGTGCCAGCAGTTGGTATCAGGGTGGGGAGCTGTTTTTT. Translating it yields CASSWYQGGELFF.